The rows below give T cell receptor beta chains drawn from one sample of a study of blood T cells in healthy people across ages. TCRdb ran MiXCR on the 5' RACE reads and lists one entry per CDR3 protein. The table lists approximately 1,000,000 distinct CDR3 sequences, around 43% of them singletons. Sequencing was done on a sample of blood. The source is a woman aged 55-69 years in good health. The conserved cysteine and the conserved F or W are not part of the CDR3 here. Fields, in order: V gene, J gene, CDR3 protein.

V: TRBV6-5
J: TRBJ2-7
CDR3: ASSYSPGQGLDEQY

V: TRBV19
J: NA
CDR3: AGSSRTETQY

V: TRBV27
J: TRBJ2-7
CDR3: ASSPRLAGRVRDYEQY

V: TRBV10-3
J: TRBJ2-2
CDR3: AISEGGELF

V: TRBV12-5
J: TRBJ2-5
CDR3: ASGLVLGVVRQETQY

V: TRBV20-1
J: TRBJ2-7
CDR3: SARLPRSGGSYEQY

V: TRBV27
J: TRBJ2-1
CDR3: ASSPSIPAPLQNEQF

V: TRBV24-1
J: TRBJ2-3
CDR3: ATSDSRGRGTDTQY

V: TRBV20-1
J: TRBJ2-3
CDR3: SAQREGVTDTQY

V: TRBV29-1
J: TRBJ2-5
CDR3: SAWGYWTSAQETQY

V: TRBV6-2/TRBV6-3
J: TRBJ2-4
CDR3: ASSAQGSGSKNIQY

V: TRBV7-9
J: NA
CDR3: ASSLGVSEQY

V: TRBV2
J: TRBJ2-7
CDR3: ASSELAARGYEQY

V: TRBV6-2/TRBV6-3
J: TRBJ2-7
CDR3: ASSAEPGLAGPPYEQY

V: TRBV6-1
J: TRBJ2-1
CDR3: ASSPRAVSGQGVNEQF

V: TRBV25-1
J: TRBJ1-3
CDR3: ASSDLQGVGNTIY

V: TRBV20-1
J: TRBJ2-1
CDR3: SARPPLTLQGYNEQF

V: TRBV7-9
J: TRBJ1-2
CDR3: ASSLAGQFHGYT

V: TRBV7-2
J: TRBJ2-7
CDR3: ASSLNSWAGGPWEQY

V: TRBV7-2
J: TRBJ2-5
CDR3: ASSHGLAGPQETQY

V: TRBV10-3
J: TRBJ2-1
CDR3: AIRIAGGPGEQF

V: TRBV4-1
J: TRBJ2-1
CDR3: ASSQDEVYGIYNEQF

V: TRBV27
J: TRBJ2-7
CDR3: ASSFNGGIHEQY

V: TRBV12-5
J: TRBJ2-1
CDR3: ASGLFITGINEQF

V: TRBV12-3/TRBV12-4
J: TRBJ2-7
CDR3: ALGHITSYEQY

V: TRBV20-1
J: TRBJ2-3
CDR3: SARGLAGSSTDTQY

V: TRBV19
J: TRBJ2-3
CDR3: ASSLDGTLADTQY

V: TRBV10-3
J: TRBJ1-1
CDR3: AIRQDRVNTEAF

V: TRBV19
J: TRBJ1-5
CDR3: ASSISGQGHQPQH

V: TRBV6-5
J: TRBJ2-6
CDR3: ASSSPRRDSTKHSGANVLT

V: TRBV28
J: TRBJ2-3
CDR3: ASAGNGLLDTQY

V: TRBV5-1
J: TRBJ2-1
CDR3: ASGLVSGFNNEQF

V: TRBV25-1
J: TRBJ2-2
CDR3: ASSPVSRANTGELF

V: TRBV3-1
J: TRBJ2-5
CDR3: ASSQDWSSGSHQETQY

V: TRBV28
J: TRBJ1-5
CDR3: ASNSGGPQH

V: TRBV20-1
J: TRBJ2-5
CDR3: SPEAGGQETQY

V: TRBV25-1
J: TRBJ2-7
CDR3: ASSEPGLAATYEQY

V: TRBV2
J: TRBJ2-3
CDR3: ARDRDPDTQY

V: TRBV30
J: TRBJ2-1
CDR3: AWSNGRFNEQF

V: TRBV20-1
J: TRBJ2-3
CDR3: SARTGGGWDTQY

V: TRBV5-6
J: TRBJ2-7
CDR3: ASSLMGHLSLREQY

V: TRBV9
J: TRBJ2-5
CDR3: ASSEGSLQETQY

V: TRBV4-2
J: TRBJ1-4
CDR3: ASSQGGPDEKLF

V: TRBV4-1
J: TRBJ1-4
CDR3: ASSQRQGTNEKLF

V: TRBV2
J: TRBJ2-5
CDR3: ASSEIRGPQETQY

V: TRBV6-5
J: TRBJ1-1
CDR3: ASSYYPDSLNTEAF